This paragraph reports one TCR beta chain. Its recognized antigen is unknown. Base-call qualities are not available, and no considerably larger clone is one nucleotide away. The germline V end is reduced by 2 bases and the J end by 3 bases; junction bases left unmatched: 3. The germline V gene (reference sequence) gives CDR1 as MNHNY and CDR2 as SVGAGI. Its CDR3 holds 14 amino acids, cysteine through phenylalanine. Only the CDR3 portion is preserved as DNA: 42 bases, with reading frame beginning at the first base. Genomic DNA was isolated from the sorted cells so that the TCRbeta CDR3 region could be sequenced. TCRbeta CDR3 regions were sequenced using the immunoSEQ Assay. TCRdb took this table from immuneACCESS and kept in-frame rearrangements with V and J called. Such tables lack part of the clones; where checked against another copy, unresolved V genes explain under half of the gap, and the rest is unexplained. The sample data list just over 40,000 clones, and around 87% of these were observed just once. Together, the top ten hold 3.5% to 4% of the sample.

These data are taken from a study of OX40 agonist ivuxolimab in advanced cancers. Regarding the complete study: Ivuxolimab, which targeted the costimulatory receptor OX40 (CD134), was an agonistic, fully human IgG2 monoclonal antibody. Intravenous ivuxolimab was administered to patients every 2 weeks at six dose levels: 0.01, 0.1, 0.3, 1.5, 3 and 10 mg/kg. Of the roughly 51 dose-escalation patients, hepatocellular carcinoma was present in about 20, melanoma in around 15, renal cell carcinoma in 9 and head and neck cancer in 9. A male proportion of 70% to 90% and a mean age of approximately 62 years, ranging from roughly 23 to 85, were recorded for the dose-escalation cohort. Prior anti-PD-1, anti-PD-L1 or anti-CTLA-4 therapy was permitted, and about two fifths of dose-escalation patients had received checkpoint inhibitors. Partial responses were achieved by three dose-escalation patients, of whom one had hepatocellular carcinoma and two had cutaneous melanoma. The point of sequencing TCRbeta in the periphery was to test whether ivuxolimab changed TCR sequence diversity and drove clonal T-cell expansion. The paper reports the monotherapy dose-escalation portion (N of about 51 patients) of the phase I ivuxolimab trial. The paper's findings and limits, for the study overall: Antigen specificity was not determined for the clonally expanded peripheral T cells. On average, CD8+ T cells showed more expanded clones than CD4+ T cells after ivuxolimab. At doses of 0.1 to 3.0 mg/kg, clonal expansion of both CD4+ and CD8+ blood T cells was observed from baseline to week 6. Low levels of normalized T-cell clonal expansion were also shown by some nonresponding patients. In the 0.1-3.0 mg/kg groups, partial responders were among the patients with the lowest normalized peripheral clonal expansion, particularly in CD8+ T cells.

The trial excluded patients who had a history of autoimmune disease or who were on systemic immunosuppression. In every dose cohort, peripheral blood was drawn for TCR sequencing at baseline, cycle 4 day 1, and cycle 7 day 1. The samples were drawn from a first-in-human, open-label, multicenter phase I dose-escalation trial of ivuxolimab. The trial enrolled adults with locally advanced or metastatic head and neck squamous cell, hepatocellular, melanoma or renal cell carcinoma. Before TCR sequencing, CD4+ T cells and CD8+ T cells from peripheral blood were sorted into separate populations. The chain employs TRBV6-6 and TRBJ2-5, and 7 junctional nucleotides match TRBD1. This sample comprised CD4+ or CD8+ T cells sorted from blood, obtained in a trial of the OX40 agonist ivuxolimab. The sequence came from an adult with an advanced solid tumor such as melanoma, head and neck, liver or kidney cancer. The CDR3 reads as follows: CASSYRDSKETQYF. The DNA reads TGTGCCAGCAGTTACAGGGACAGCAAAGAGACCCAGTACTTC.